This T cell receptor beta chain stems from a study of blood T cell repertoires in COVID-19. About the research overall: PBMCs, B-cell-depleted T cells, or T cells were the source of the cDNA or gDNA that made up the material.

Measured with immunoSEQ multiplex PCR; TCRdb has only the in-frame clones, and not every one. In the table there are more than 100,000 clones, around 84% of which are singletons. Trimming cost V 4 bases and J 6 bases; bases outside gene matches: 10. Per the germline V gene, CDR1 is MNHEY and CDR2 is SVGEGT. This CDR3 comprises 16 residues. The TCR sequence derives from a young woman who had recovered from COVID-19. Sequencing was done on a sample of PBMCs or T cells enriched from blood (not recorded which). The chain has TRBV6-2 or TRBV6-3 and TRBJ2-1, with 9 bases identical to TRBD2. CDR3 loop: CASSSLAGVVGNEQFF. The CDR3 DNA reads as TGTGCCAGCAGTTCCTTAGCGGGAGTGGTAGGCAATGAGCAGTTCTTC.